This T cell receptor beta chain was captured by sequencing in a study of OX40 agonist ivuxolimab in advanced cancers. Background on the study: Previous treatment with anti-PD-1, anti-PD-L1 or anti-CTLA-4 therapy was allowed; roughly 40% had received some.

Study results and caveats: Both CD4+ and CD8+ T cell populations in blood had undergone clonal expansion by week 6 at 0.1 to 3.0 mg/kg.

Sequencing was performed with immunoSEQ multiplex PCR; in TCRdb, only in-frame clones are kept and a portion is missing. The sample shows approximately 50,000 clones, approximately 83% of them seen only once. The CDR3 extends over 17 amino acids. Germline V gene sequence: CDR1 SGHTA, CDR2 FQGTGA. V was trimmed by 5 bases and J by 4 bases, leaving 21 bases between them. Turning to this clone: What it recognizes is unknown.

The V gene is TRBV7-3, the J gene TRBJ2-1; D assignment may be TRBD1 or TRBD2 (5 bases each). This clonotype originated in an adult with an advanced solid tumor such as melanoma, head and neck, liver or kidney cancer. The sequenced sample was CD4+ or CD8+ T cells sorted from blood, obtained in a trial of the OX40 agonist ivuxolimab. CDR3 sequence (DNA): TGTGCCAGCAGCCGGGGCAGGCCCTTAGGAACATACAATGAGCAGTTCTTC. Residues: CASSRGRPLGTYNEQFF.